The entry that follows covers one TCR beta chain sequence. The specificity of this receptor is unknown. One base away there is no much larger clone; base qualities are not given. These data belong to a study of blood T cell repertoires in COVID-19 (TCRdb year 2020). Study-wide context: Samples covering the acute and convalescent phases of COVID-19 were provided by collaborators in the United States, Italy and Spain. Samples came from the ongoing ImmuneRACE study (first 160 participants) plus 1,254 subjects from 6 global collaborators. A freely available public database, intended as a resource for researchers studying the immune response to SARS-CoV-2, is where the repertoires were released. Nearly every sample came with metadata listing a de-identified subject ID, COVID-19 status, age in years and sex. Where HLA class I and class II types were available, the types were taken from metadata supplied by the sample provider, not from assay-based typing. The dataset comprised deeply sampled blood TCRbeta repertoires from subjects exposed to, actively infected with, or recovered from COVID-19. The material from the prospective study consisted of cDNA or gDNA derived from T cells, B-cell-depleted T cells, or PBMCs.

One collaborating source in Seattle enrolled patients during active infection and followed them longitudinally through the course of disease. Each collaborating institution followed its own protocols to collect whole blood in K2EDTA tubes. For TCRbeta analysis, collaborator samples were shipped as frozen whole blood, as isolated PBMCs, or as DNA extracted from either sample type. The CDR3 runs 15 amino acids, cysteine and phenylalanine included. The read is trimmed to its CDR3 DNA, 45 bases read in frame from base 1. The junction carries 16 bases between V and J, which are trimmed by 8 bases and 2 bases respectively. CDR1 and CDR2, per the germline V gene, are SGHVS and FQNEAQ. Overall study outcomes, separate from this receptor: The quantity of clinical and demographic metadata differed by source and by participant and was supplied without curation.

The immunoSEQ Assay, a bias-controlled multiplex PCR, was used to amplify TCRbeta CDR3 regions from genomic DNA. The authors' analysis ran thus. The number of nucleated cells in each sample was estimated by amplification of reference gene primers within the assay. To quantify the absolute abundance of each unique TCRbeta CDR3 rearrangement, sequence reads were collapsed and filtered. Productive Simpson clonality was computed per sample as the square root of Simpson's diversity index over productive rearrangements. Here the immuneACCESS table is served through TCRdb, limited to in-frame sequences with V and J called. Missing clones are a known gap in these copies; in checked studies unresolved V genes cover under half, and the rest lacks a known reason. The V and J calls and the clone size are those of that table, but D and trimming were determined from the DNA. The sample table records roughly 100,000 clones; about nine tenths of these occur just once. Roughly 2.1% of the sample lies in the top ten.

The origin of this receptor is a woman aged 45-59 years with COVID-19, enrolled during active disease. Recombination joined TRBV7-8 with TRBJ2-1; the D region possibly corresponds to TRBD1 (5 bases align). The sequenced sample consisted of peripheral blood. The nucleotides are TGTGCCAGCCACCAGGGCAGGGCCGCCTACAATGAGCAGTTCTTC. This translates into CASHQGRAAYNEQFF. With the rest looked up from the reference TRBV7-8 and TRBJ2-1 genes rather than sequenced, the full variable domain is GAGVSQSPRYKVAKRGQDVALRCDPISGHVSLFWYQQALGQGPEFLTYFQNEAQLDKSGLPSDRFFAERPEGSVSTLKIQRTQQEDSAVYLCASHQGRAAYNEQFFGPGTRLTVL.